This T cell receptor (beta chain) came from a study of cytomegalovirus exposure and HLA in healthy donors. About the study: An early data release held approximately 85 million unique TCRs from HLA-typed donors.

The PCR had 60 Vbeta and 13 Jbeta primers. The assay was immunoSEQ multiplex PCR, and TCRdb's table has in-frame clones only and misses some. The sample includes around 130,000 clones, around 78% of them seen just once. V was pared by 5 bases and J by 6 bases, with 8 bases of the junction left unmatched. This CDR3 has 16 amino acids. Germline CDR1 reads MDHEN; CDR2 reads SYDVKM. This sequence joins TRBV28 and TRBJ1-5; 12 nucleotides agree with TRBD1. What was sequenced was PBMCs. The receptor's source is a woman aged 35 to 49 in good health and CMV-seronegative. The chain's CDR3 is CASSETGTGGLQPQHF. CDR3 in DNA: TGTGCCAGCAGTGAAACTGGGACAGGGGGCCTTCAGCCCCAGCATTTT.